Sequencing of this T cell receptor beta chain was carried out in a study of T cell repertoires in cytomegalovirus infection. With respect to this clonotype: Its antigen is still unknown.

TCRdb redid the calling of the reads with MiXCR, one entry per CDR3 protein. The table records around 250,000 distinct CDR3 sequences, 15% to 20% of them present only once. V lost 2 bases and J lost 3, with 11 bases in between. Germline CDR1 reads SQVTM; CDR2 reads ANQGSEA. CDR3 length: 14 amino acids. Study results and caveats: Ex vivo responses were dominated by HLA-C-restricted CMV-specific TCR beta clonotypes. Public TCR beta family frequency separated CMV-and-HLA carriers, including in an independent cohort.

Sequenced material: CD8+ T cells from PBMCs. The receptor's source is a human donor in good health (CMV status not recorded). Some clones in this sample may be carry-over from other donors' samples. The chain is built from TRBV29-1 and TRBJ2-1, with D tentatively TRBD1 (6 bases). CDR3 region: CSVENREIYNEQFF. CDR3 bases: TGCAGCGTTGAAAACAGGGAAATCTACAATGAGCAGTTCTTC.